This entry describes one T cell receptor beta chain. The data originate from a study of beta chain features in type 1 diabetes. The CDR3 is 16 amino acids. Germline V gene data show CDR1 as SGHDT and CDR2 as YYEEEE. V lost 4 bases and J 0 bases, leaving 15 bases between the germline ends. The isolated RNA, all of it, was reverse transcribed, so expressed TCRB transcripts were what got sequenced. The repertoire was sequenced with immunoSEQ multiplex PCR; TCRdb's copy has only in-frame clones and lacks some. The sample yields about 220,000 clones, 11% seen once. Sequenced: central memory CD4+ T cells from blood. This rearrangement joins TRBV5-6 to TRBJ2-3, with D perhaps TRBD1 (6 bases). The TCR sequence derives from a man aged 18 to 30 in good health. The CDR3 region has the DNA TGTGCCAGCAGCCTTCCGGGACACGGTAGCACAGATACGCAGTATTTT. This translates into CASSLPGHGSTDTQYF. The whole variable domain, filled in from reference TRBV5-6 and TRBJ2-3, reads DAGVTQSPTHLIKTRGQQVTLRCSPKSGHDTVSWYQQALGQGPQFIFQYYEEEERQRGNFPDRFSGHQFPNYSSELNVNALLLGDSALYLCASSLPGHGSTDTQYFGPGTRLTVL.